The TCR beta chain under discussion was sequenced for a study of human T cells and chemical hapten exposure. Across the study: Alopecia areata, totalis and universalis patients, mostly female, were included.

In TCRdb, the RACE reads were re-called with MiXCR into one record per CDR3 protein. The data hold approximately 100,000 distinct CDR3 sequences, with approximately 9.9% observed a single time. Study results and caveats: Controls formed significantly fewer large CDR3 similarity clusters than expanded TCRs did. It should be noted that donors had alopecia, so their immune response may differ from healthy people's.

This CDR3 has 15 amino acids. The germline V gene encodes CDR1 SGHKS and CDR2 YYEKEE (reference sequence). The V and J ends lost 4 bases and 3 bases respectively, with 16 bases between them. Comment on this clonotype: Its antigen is undetermined.

Time point: patch test 1, 2 weeks after DPC sensitization. Documented treatment: therapeutic diphenylcyclopropenone sensitization with weekly scalp DPC. Alopecia patients between 18 and 70 years old and suitable for DPC were used as donors. This sequence was found in a woman in her 40s with alopecia areata. Some clones in this sample may be carry-over from other donors' samples. The V and J genes are TRBV5-5 and TRBJ1-1; a possible D gene is TRBD1 (5 bases). The starting material was whole blood, obtained in connection with sensitization to the hapten diphenylcyclopropenone (DPC). Here the CDR3 DNA reads TGTGCCAGCAGCCTACTACAGGAGATAGACACTGAAGCTTTCTTT. Translation gives CASSLLQEIDTEAFF.